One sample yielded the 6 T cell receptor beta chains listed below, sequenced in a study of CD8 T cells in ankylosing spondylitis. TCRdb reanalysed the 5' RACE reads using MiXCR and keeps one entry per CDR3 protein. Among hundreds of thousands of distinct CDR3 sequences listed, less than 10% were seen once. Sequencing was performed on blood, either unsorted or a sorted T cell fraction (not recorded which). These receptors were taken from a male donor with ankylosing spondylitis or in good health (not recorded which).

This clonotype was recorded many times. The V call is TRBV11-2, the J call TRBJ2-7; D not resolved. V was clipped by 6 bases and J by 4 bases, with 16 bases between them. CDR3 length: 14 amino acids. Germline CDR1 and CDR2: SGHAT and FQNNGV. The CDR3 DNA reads TGTGCCAGCAGTACACGGGCCTCTACTTACGAGCAGTACTTC. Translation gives CASSTRASTYEQYF.

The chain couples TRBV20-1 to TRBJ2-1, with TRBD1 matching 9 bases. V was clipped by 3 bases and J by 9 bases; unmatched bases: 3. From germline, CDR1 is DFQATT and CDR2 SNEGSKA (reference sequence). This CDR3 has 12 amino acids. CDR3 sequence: CSASTGGLEQFF. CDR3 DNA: TGCAGTGCTAGCACAGGGGGCCTTGAGCAGTTCTTC.

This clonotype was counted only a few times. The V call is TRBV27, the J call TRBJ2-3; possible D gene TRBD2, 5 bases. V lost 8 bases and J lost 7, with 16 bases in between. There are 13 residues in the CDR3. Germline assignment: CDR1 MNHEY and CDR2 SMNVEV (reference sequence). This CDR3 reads CASGGPTGNTQYF. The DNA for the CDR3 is TGTGCCAGCGGCGGTCCAACGGGGAATACGCAGTATTTT.

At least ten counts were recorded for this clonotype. For the CDR3, the DNA is TGCAGTGCTAGCCGGTTGGCTAGCGGGGGTTACAATGAGCAGTTCTTC. Its protein product is CSASRLASGGYNEQFF. This sequence joins TRBV20-1 and TRBJ2-1; TRBD2 matches at 10 bases. Germline V CDR1 and CDR2: DFQATT, SNEGSKA (reference sequence). V was clipped by 3 bases and J by 4 bases; unmatched bases: 9. The CDR3 sequence is 16 residues long.

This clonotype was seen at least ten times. CDR3 residues: CASSPVEGATEAFF. CDR3 nucleotides: TGTGCCAGCAGCCCCGTGGAGGGCGCCACTGAAGCTTTCTTT. The J gene is TRBJ1-1, the V gene TRBV3-1; D remains unclear. The V end lost 4 bases, the J end lost 4 bases, and 13 bases lay between the germline ends. CDR1 LGHDT and CDR2 YNNKEL come from the germline V gene (reference sequence). This CDR3 is built from 14 residues.

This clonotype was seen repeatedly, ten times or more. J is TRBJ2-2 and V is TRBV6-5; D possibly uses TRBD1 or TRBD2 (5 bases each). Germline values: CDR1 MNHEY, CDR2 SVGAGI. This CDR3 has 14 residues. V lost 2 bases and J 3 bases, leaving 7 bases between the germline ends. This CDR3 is CASSYRGHTGELFF. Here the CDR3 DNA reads TGTGCCAGCAGTTACAGGGGACACACCGGGGAGCTGTTTTTT.